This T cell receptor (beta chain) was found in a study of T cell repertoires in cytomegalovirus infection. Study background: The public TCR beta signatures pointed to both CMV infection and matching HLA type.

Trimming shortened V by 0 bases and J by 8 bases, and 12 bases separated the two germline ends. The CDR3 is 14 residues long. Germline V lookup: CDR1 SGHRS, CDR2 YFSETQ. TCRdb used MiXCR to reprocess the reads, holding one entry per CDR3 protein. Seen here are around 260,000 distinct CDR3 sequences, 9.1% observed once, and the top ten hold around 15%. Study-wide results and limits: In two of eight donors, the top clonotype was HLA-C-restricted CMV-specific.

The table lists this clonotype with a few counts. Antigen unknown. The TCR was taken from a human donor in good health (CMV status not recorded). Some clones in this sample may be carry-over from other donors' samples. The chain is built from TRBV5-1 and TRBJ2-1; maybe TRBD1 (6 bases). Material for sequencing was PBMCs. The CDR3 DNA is TGCGCCAGCAGCTTGGCCACAGGGCTGCATGAGCAGTTCTTC. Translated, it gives CASSLATGLHEQFF.